This TCR beta chain was captured in a study of OX40 agonist ivuxolimab in advanced cancers. Study as a whole: The dose-escalation group included hepatocellular carcinoma, melanoma, renal cell carcinoma and head and neck cancer. With a range of roughly 20 to 85, age averaged roughly 60 years, and around 80% were male. Study results and limitations: Expanded clones were, on average, more numerous among CD8+ T cells than CD4+.

Baseline, cycle 4 day 1, and cycle 7 day 1 were the blood sampling points. Germline CDR1 and CDR2: SGHNT and YENEEA. V was trimmed by 1 base and J by 4 bases, leaving 9 bases between them. The CDR3 contains 14 residues. TCRdb's copy holds only in-frame clones and misses some; the assay was immunoSEQ multiplex PCR. The sample has 77,000 or so clones, 90% seen once. This clone was detected only a few times. Its antigen is undetermined. The V gene is TRBV11-3, the J gene TRBJ2-3; D possibly corresponds to TRBD1 (5 bases). The clonotype comes from an adult with an advanced solid tumor such as melanoma, head and neck, liver or kidney cancer. The material sequenced was CD4+ or CD8+ T cells sorted from blood, taken in a trial of the OX40 agonist ivuxolimab. Here the CDR3 reads CASSLVAQADTQYF. The CDR3 DNA follows: TGTGCCAGCAGCTTAGTTGCACAGGCAGATACGCAGTATTTT.